Reported below is one T cell receptor beta chain. The antigen remains unidentified. The data derive from a study of T cell clones after liver transplantation. Overall study results and limits: In most of the 8 subjects, circulating graft-donor-reactive CD4 TCRbeta sequences fell significantly after transplant.

Here immunoSEQ multiplex PCR was the method, and the copy in TCRdb shows in-frame clones only, minus some. The sample yields some 80,000 clones, under 90% seen once. Sequences were derived from CD4+ T cells from blood, sampled around 50 months after liver transplant. The sequence came from a human patient who received a liver transplant. The graft donor may have given rise to some T cells.

The CDR3 coding sequence is TGTGCCAGCAAACCTCGGGGCGGGCCCTACGAGCAGTACTTC. It codes for CASKPRGGPYEQYF. V and J are TRBV28 and TRBJ2-7; either TRBD1 or TRBD2 may fit D (5 bases each). The CDR3 sequence is 14 residues long. The germline CDR1 and CDR2 sequences are MDHEN and SYDVKM. The ends were cut back, 7 bases at V and 2 bases at J, with 15 bases in the middle. The variable domain in full, completed from reference TRBV28 and TRBJ2-7, reads DVKVTQSSRYLVKRTGEKVFLECVQDMDHENMFWYRQDPGLGLRLIYFSYDVKMKEKGDIPEGYSVSREKKERFSLILESASTNQTSMYLCASKPRGGPYEQYFGPGTRLTVT.